This T cell receptor beta chain was sequenced in a study of human T cells and chemical hapten exposure. Looking at the study overall: Women made up most patients, who had alopecia areata, totalis or universalis.

This sample's time point: patch test 2, 6 weeks after DPC sensitization. As to treatment: therapeutic diphenylcyclopropenone sensitization with weekly scalp DPC. This CDR3 spans 16 amino acids. CDR1 is SGHKS and CDR2 is YYEKEE in the germline V gene (reference sequence). General study points: Alopecia in all donors means immunity may differ from healthy individuals.

This clonotype was detected only once. What it binds is unknown. This sequence may be a read error, since a much larger clone differs from it by one base. Using its own MiXCR run on the RACE reads, TCRdb lists one record per CDR3 protein. The sample has roughly 120,000 distinct CDR3 sequences; 9% to 9.5% are singletons. This specimen was whole blood, taken in connection with sensitization to the hapten diphenylcyclopropenone (DPC). This chain links TRBV5-5 with TRBJ2-6; TRBD1 might be the D (5 bases). The receptor was isolated from a woman aged 40 to 55 with alopecia areata. Some clones in this sample may be carry-over from other donors' samples. The CDR3 nucleotides read TGTGCCAGCAGCTTGTTTGCGCCCTCTGGGGCCAGCGTCCTGACTTTC. It codes for CASSLFAPSGASVLTF.